This entry features one TCR beta chain sequence. The table lists this clonotype with many counts. Its cognate antigen has yet to be identified. Nothing much larger sits one base from this clone, and base qualities are not available. Via the germline V gene, CDR1 is MNHNS and CDR2 SASEGT. V is trimmed back by 2 bases and J by 4 bases, and the junction contains 7 bases that no gene match accounts for. Counted from cysteine to phenylalanine, this CDR3 has 16 amino acids. Only the CDR3 part of the read is kept: 48 bases, read in frame from the first base. The data were taken from a study of CD8 T cells in ankylosing spondylitis (dated by TCRdb to about 2017). For the study in its entirety: The study set out to find disease-linked TCR variants by profiling T cell receptor beta repertoires in ankylosing spondylitis patients and healthy donors. Peripheral blood samples were taken, and synovial fluid was additionally collected from ankylosing spondylitis patients. The full study cohort comprised around 25 ankylosing spondylitis patients and 85 to 120 healthy donors.

Results and caveats for the whole study, not just this receptor: Some TCR beta motif variants had previously been reported in synovial fluid and blood of reactive arthritis patients, which suggested common disease-initiation mechanisms. Blood from ankylosing spondylitis patients appeared to be characterized by a TCR beta motif made up of seven or eight highly homologous amino acid variants. A CD8+ phenotype was shown by the disease-linked clones, which were found at relatively low frequencies in peripheral blood. Significant enrichment of the disease-linked clones was reported in matched synovial fluid samples from ankylosing spondylitis patients.

TCRdb records Illumina HiSeq 2500 as the sequencer. Quantitative 5'-RACE with molecular barcodes was used to prepare TCR beta libraries. The authors' analysis ran thus. Disease-linked TCR variants were identified with a new computational method built on a probabilistic model of VDJ rearrangement. The public reads were reanalyzed by TCRdb: fastp trimming at Q25, MiXCR alignment, in-frame beta chains only. Each record represents a unique CDR3 protein, reported with the most common genes and DNA among its rows. TCRdb's processing, not the authors' own work, is the source of the V and J calls. This sample lists around 150,000 distinct CDR3 sequences; approximately 7.4% were detected once. The ten largest account for roughly 12% of the sample.

The chain was built from TRBV6-1 and TRBJ2-1; 8 of the junction bases match TRBD2. Source material: blood, either unsorted or a sorted T cell fraction (not recorded which). This receptor was obtained from a female donor with ankylosing spondylitis or in good health (not recorded which). The nucleotide sequence reads TGTGCCAGCAGTGAAACGCTAGCGGGCTTTTACAATGAGCAGTTCTTC. The encoded protein is CASSETLAGFYNEQFF.